The 31 T cell receptor beta chains below all came from one sample that was sequenced in a study of T cell responses to AZD1222 COVID-19 vaccine. Using immunoSEQ multiplex PCR, the repertoire was profiled, and TCRdb retains in-frame clones only, with some absent. Counted here are thousands of clones, 70% to 90% occurring once; the ten biggest clones make up roughly 5.2%. The sample was peripheral blood, taken 28 days after the second AZD1222 dose. These receptors all stem from an adult who received the AZD1222 COVID-19 vaccine.

Remarks on this clone: At the DNA level, this CDR3 is encoded by other sequences in the same sample as well. The chain links TRBV12-3 or TRBV12-4 to TRBJ2-5; D remains ambiguous. The CDR3 loop spans 13 amino acids. Trimming left V 5 bases short and J 4 bases short, with 11 bases between. CDR3 region: CASSPPEGETQYF. For the CDR3, the DNA is TGTGCCAGCAGTCCCCCGGAAGGAGAGACCCAGTACTTC.

The chain employs TRBV6-5 and TRBJ1-2, with 8 bases aligning to TRBD1. The CDR3 loop spans 14 amino acids. The J segment lost 0 bases and the V segment lost 6 bases, leaving 3 bases of the junction unmatched. Looked up from germline, CDR1 is MNHEY and CDR2 is SVGAGI. Written as DNA, the CDR3 is TGTGCCAGCAGGAGGGACAGGTCTAACTATGGCTACACCTTC. As protein: CASRRDRSNYGYTF.

This chain connects TRBV27 to TRBJ2-5, with TRBD2 matching over 12 bases. Per germline, CDR1 MNHEY and CDR2 SMNVEV (reference sequence). The length of the CDR3 is 16 residues. The ends lost 5 bases at V and 5 bases at J; junction bases unmatched: 9. CDR3 in amino acids: CASSETPGLAGETQYF. For the CDR3, the DNA is TGTGCCAGCAGTGAAACGCCGGGACTAGCGGGTGAGACCCAGTACTTC.

The chain couples TRBV12-3 or TRBV12-4 to TRBJ2-5; no reliable D call. Trimming took off 7 bases at V and 5 bases at J, with 14 bases between the two ends. This CDR3 contains 13 residues. In nucleotides, the CDR3 is TGTGCCAGCACTTCCCCGGAAGGGGAGACCCAGTACTTC. Protein product: CASTSPEGETQYF.

V gene TRBV6-2 or TRBV6-3 combines with J gene TRBJ2-3; 8 nucleotides line up with TRBD2. The junction had 9 bases not matched to a gene; V was cut back by 2 bases and J by 2 bases. Germline loops: CDR1 MNHEY, CDR2 SVGEGT. This CDR3 is built from 17 residues. The CDR3 nucleotides are TGTGCCAGCAGTTACCGGCTAGCGGGTTCTAACACAGATACGCAGTATTTT. Its protein is CASSYRLAGSNTDTQYF.

Details on this clone: A junction boundary mismatches the germline segment, possibly from a read error. This chain joins TRBV5-5 and TRBJ1-2; TRBD1 matches at 7 bases. The germline V gene encodes CDR1 SGHKS and CDR2 YYEKEE (reference sequence). The length of the CDR3 is 14 residues. DNA of the CDR3: TGTGCCAGCAGTTTGGGACAGACCGTCTATGGCTACACCTTC. Protein sequence: CASSLGQTVYGYTF.

J is TRBJ2-7 and V is TRBV9; no clear D. Germline V gene data show CDR1 as SGDLS and CDR2 as YYNGEE. CDR3 size: 13 residues. The V gene lost 0 bases and the J gene lost 6 bases, with 10 bases spanning the gap. In DNA form, the CDR3 reads TGTGCCAGCAGCGTAGTGGGGTACGGCGAGCAGTACTTC. This translates into CASSVVGYGEQYF.

This chain joins TRBV28 and TRBJ2-2; TRBD2 might be the D (7 bases). The CDR3 has 17 amino acids. Germline CDR1 is MDHEN and CDR2 is SYDVKM. V lost 6 bases and J 2 bases, leaving 19 bases between the germline ends. The CDR3 DNA reads as TGTGCCAGCAGCCGCGTTCCGGGGGGCAGAAACACCGGGGAGCTGTTTTTT. Translation gives CASSRVPGGRNTGELFF.

The V call is TRBV7-2, the J call TRBJ2-1, with D unresolved. V was cut by 1 base and J by 7 bases, with 11 bases left in between. This CDR3 is built from 14 residues. The germline gives CDR1 SGHTA, CDR2 FQGNSA. The CDR3 reads CASSLGTAGNEQFF. The DNA of the CDR3 is TGTGCCAGCAGCTTAGGGACCGCCGGGAATGAGCAGTTCTTC.

The chain combines TRBV9 with TRBJ1-3, with D hard to call. This CDR3 has 13 amino acids. V lost 2 bases and J 3 bases, leaving 6 bases between the germline ends. Germline V gives CDR1 SGDLS, CDR2 YYNGEE. The chain's CDR3 is CASSVYNGNTIYF. CDR3 coding DNA: TGTGCCAGCAGCGTCTACAATGGAAACACCATATATTTT.

This clone came up once. V is TRBV7-9 and J is TRBJ1-2; D uncertain. This CDR3 comprises 12 residues. Deletions cut 5 bases from V and 4 bases from J, with 8 bases between. Germline CDR1 SEHNR, CDR2 FQNEAQ (reference sequence). CDR3: CASSTNSYGYTF. The CDR3 DNA sequence: TGTGCCAGCAGCACGAACAGCTATGGCTACACCTTC.

J is TRBJ1-2 and V is TRBV20-1; 10 positions match TRBD1. This CDR3 comprises 14 residues. Germline V gene sequence: CDR1 DFQATT, CDR2 SNEGSKA (reference sequence). After removal of 3 bases from V and 7 bases from J, the junction contained 8 bases not matched to a gene. The CDR3 region has the DNA TGCAGTGCTAGTTTGCCGACAGGGGGCGGTGGCTACACCTTC. Translating it yields CSASLPTGGGGYTF.

The rearrangement links TRBV19 to TRBJ2-4, with no clear D. CDR1 is LNHDA, CDR2 SQIVND, per germline (reference sequence). There are 11 residues in the CDR3. V was pared by 2 bases and J by 9 bases, with 5 bases between. The CDR3 nucleotides read TGTGCCAGTAGTATAAAGGCCATTCAGTACTTC. Translated: CASSIKAIQYF.

This clone was observed a few times. The chain has TRBV19 and TRBJ1-2, with a weak D call TRBD1 (5 bases). V was cut by 2 bases and J by 4 bases, with 14 bases left in between. Germline V gene data show CDR1 as LNHDA and CDR2 as SQIVND (reference sequence). CDR3 length: 15 amino acids. CDR3 residues: CASSINPGSGYGYTF. CDR3 sequence (DNA): TGTGCCAGTAGTATAAACCCAGGGTCCGGCTATGGCTACACCTTC.

This clone was recorded only once. The rearrangement joins TRBV27 to TRBJ2-5; perhaps TRBD1 as D (5 bases). CDR3 length: 13 amino acids. The germline V gene encodes CDR1 MNHEY and CDR2 SMNVEV (reference sequence). The V end lost 3 bases, the J end lost 5 bases, and 10 bases lay between the germline ends. CDR3 DNA: TGTGCCAGCAGTTTGGGGCTGTGGGAGACCCAGTACTTC. Protein product: CASSLGLWETQYF.

The rearrangement links TRBV6-1 to TRBJ1-5, with D maybe TRBD1 (5 bases). The V and J ends lost 0 bases and 2 bases respectively, with 17 bases between them. The CDR3 has 18 residues. Germline CDR1 MNHNS, CDR2 SASEGT. CDR3 nucleotides: TGTGCCAGCAGTGAAGCGCTTGGGGGGTTTACGGGCAATCAGCCCCAGCATTTT. Translation gives CASSEALGGFTGNQPQHF.

The J gene is TRBJ2-1, the V gene TRBV6-2 or TRBV6-3, with TRBD2 identical over 7 bases. Trimming at V came to 2 bases and at J to 7 bases, leaving 11 bases not matched to a gene. The CDR3 runs 16 residues. Per germline, CDR1 MNHEY and CDR2 SVGEGT. The CDR3: CASSYGREPGGNEQFF. DNA of the CDR3: TGTGCCAGCAGTTACGGGCGGGAGCCGGGCGGTAATGAGCAGTTCTTC.

This chain uses TRBV5-1 with TRBJ1-1; D ambiguous. Trimming shortened V by 0 bases and J by 6 bases, and 12 bases separated the two germline ends. CDR1 and CDR2 (germline): SGHRS, YFSETQ. CDR3 length: 14 amino acids. This CDR3 reads CASSLVAGSPEAFF. Here the CDR3 DNA reads TGCGCCAGCAGCTTGGTAGCCGGATCCCCTGAAGCTTTCTTT. Full variable domain (rest looked up from reference TRBV5-1 and TRBJ1-1): KAGVTQTPRYLIKTRGQQVTLSCSPISGHRSVSWYQQTPGQGLQFLFEYFSETQRNKGNFPGRFSGRQFSNSRSEMNVSTLELGDSALYLCASSLVAGSPEAFFGQGTRLTVV.

The genes are TRBV24-1 and TRBJ2-7; possible D gene TRBD1, 5 bases. The germline CDR1 and CDR2 sequences are KGHDR and SFDVKD. The CDR3 contains 17 residues. V lost 3 bases and J lost 6, with 23 bases in between. In DNA form, the CDR3 reads TGTGCCACCAGTGATCTCTTCCTTATTACGAGCGACAGCGAGCAGTACTTC. It is translated as CATSDLFLITSDSEQYF.

The V gene is TRBV7-2, the J gene TRBJ1-1; TRBD1 matches 9 bases. Unmatched junction bases numbered 3, after V lost 3 bases and J lost 1 base. CDR1 is SGHTA, CDR2 FQGNSA, per germline. This CDR3 is built from 15 residues. The DNA for the CDR3 is TGTGCCAGCAGCTTGGGACAGGGTAAGAACACTGAAGCTTTCTTT. The encoded protein is CASSLGQGKNTEAFF.

This clone was observed a single time. The chain combines TRBV4-2 with TRBJ1-4; 8 nucleotides agree with TRBD1. With 1 base clipped from V and 5 bases from J, the junction kept 6 bases outside the gene matches. Germline V gene data show CDR1 as LGHNA and CDR2 as YNFKEQ. This CDR3 is 16 amino acids long. As DNA, the CDR3 is TGTGCCAGCAGCCAAGGGTCCGGGACAGGAAATGAAAAACTGTTTTTT. This translates into CASSQGSGTGNEKLFF.

This chain connects TRBV7-2 to TRBJ2-1; 10 positions agree with TRBD1. This CDR3 has 15 residues. Trimming removed 5 bases from V and 5 bases from J; junction bases left unmatched: 6. In germline, CDR1 is SGHTA, CDR2 FQGNSA. The CDR3 region is CASSRTGGGHNEQFF. In DNA, the CDR3 is TGTGCCAGCAGCCGGACAGGGGGAGGACACAATGAGCAGTTCTTC.

The genes are TRBV3-1 (or the pseudogene TRBV3-2) and TRBJ1-2; the match to TRBD1 covers 10 bases. This CDR3 has 15 residues. Trimming cost V 3 bases and J 6 bases; bases outside gene matches: 7. Looked up from germline, CDR1 is LGHDT and CDR2 is YNNKEL (reference sequence). CDR3 region: CASSHSGQGFHGYTF. The CDR3 coding sequence is TGTGCCAGCAGCCATTCGGGACAGGGGTTCCATGGCTACACCTTC.

This clone was seen a handful of times. The chain carries TRBV6-1 and TRBJ1-1; D is undetermined. This CDR3 region has 14 residues. Trimming removed 3 bases at V and 6 bases at J, with 14 bases between. Germline CDR1 reads MNHNS; CDR2 reads SASEGT. The CDR3, as DNA: TGTGCCAGCAGTGATTGGAGGGAAGACTCTGAAGCTTTCTTT. The encoded protein is CASSDWREDSEAFF.

The chain carries TRBV5-1 and TRBJ1-2; weak D call: TRBD1 (6 bases). CDR1 and CDR2 from the germline V gene are SGHRS and YFSETQ. This CDR3 has 13 amino acids. V lost 0 bases, J lost 8 bases, and 11 bases lay in between. CDR3: CASSLEGGQGYTF. DNA of the CDR3: TGCGCCAGCAGCTTGGAGGGGGGTCAAGGCTACACCTTC.

The sample holds a few counts of this clone. CDR3 nucleotides: TGTGCCAGTAGTATGGGCAGGGGGCAATACAATGAGCAGTTCTTC. Protein sequence: CASSMGRGQYNEQFF. The chain has TRBV19 and TRBJ2-1, with TRBD1 identical over 8 bases. Per the germline V gene, CDR1 is LNHDA and CDR2 is SQIVND (reference sequence). After removal of 3 bases from V and 4 bases from J, the junction contained 5 bases not matched to a gene. The CDR3 loop spans 15 amino acids.

This chain uses TRBV11-2 with TRBJ2-7; D perhaps matches TRBD2 (6 bases). The length of the CDR3 is 14 residues. V was clipped by 1 base and J by 12 bases, with 19 bases between them. The V gene's germline CDR1 is SGHAT and CDR2 FQNNGV. The CDR3 spells CASSLGGVGGFGYF. The CDR3 nucleotides read TGTGCCAGCAGCTTAGGCGGTGTGGGGGGATTCGGGTACTTC. The variable domain in full, completed from reference TRBV11-2 and TRBJ2-7, reads EAGVAQSPRYKIIEKRQSVAFWCNPISGHATLYWYQQILGQGPKLLIQFQNNGVVDDSQLPKDRFSAERLKGVDSTLKIQPAKLEDSAVYLCASSLGGVGGFGYFGPGTRLTVT.

V is TRBV6-5 and J is TRBJ2-6; D may be TRBD2 (6 bases). Trimming left V 2 bases short and J 6 bases short, with 8 bases between. Germline V gene lookup returns CDR1 MNHEY and CDR2 SVGAGI. CDR3 length: 14 residues. The CDR3 region is CASSYGGPANVLTF. The CDR3 DNA is TGTGCCAGCAGTTACGGAGGGCCGGCCAACGTCCTGACTTTC.

The rearrangement links TRBV28 to TRBJ1-2, with unresolved D. Trimming took 5 bases from V and 0 from J, leaving 4 bases between them. The CDR3 runs 12 residues. Germline V gene data show CDR1 as MDHEN and CDR2 as SYDVKM. In nucleotides, the CDR3 is TGTGCCAGCAGTACCACTAACTATGGCTACACCTTC. Protein: CASSTTNYGYTF.

The chain employs TRBV5-4 and TRBJ1-2; D gene ambiguous. The V end lost 1 base, the J end lost 7 bases, and 2 bases lay between the germline ends. Germline V lookup: CDR1 SGHNT, CDR2 YYREEE (reference sequence). There are 10 residues in the CDR3. CDR3 in amino acids: CASSLLGYTF. Here the CDR3 DNA reads TGTGCCAGCAGCTTGCTTGGCTACACCTTC. The full variable domain, completed using reference TRBV5-4 and TRBJ1-2, is ETGVTQSPTHLIKTRGQQVTLRCSSQSGHNTVSWYQQALGQGPQFIFQYYREEENGRGNFPPRFSGLQFPNYSSELNVNALELDDSALYLCASSLLGYTFGSGTRLTVV.

This chain joins TRBV3-1 (or the pseudogene TRBV3-2) and TRBJ1-3, with D unresolved. The germline V gene has CDR1 LGHDT and CDR2 YNNKEL (reference sequence). This CDR3 comprises 14 residues. V gave up 4 bases and J gave up 2 bases, with 9 bases separating them. This CDR3 reads CASSPQLAGNTIYF. The CDR3 DNA follows: TGTGCCAGCAGCCCCCAGCTTGCTGGAAACACCATATATTTT.